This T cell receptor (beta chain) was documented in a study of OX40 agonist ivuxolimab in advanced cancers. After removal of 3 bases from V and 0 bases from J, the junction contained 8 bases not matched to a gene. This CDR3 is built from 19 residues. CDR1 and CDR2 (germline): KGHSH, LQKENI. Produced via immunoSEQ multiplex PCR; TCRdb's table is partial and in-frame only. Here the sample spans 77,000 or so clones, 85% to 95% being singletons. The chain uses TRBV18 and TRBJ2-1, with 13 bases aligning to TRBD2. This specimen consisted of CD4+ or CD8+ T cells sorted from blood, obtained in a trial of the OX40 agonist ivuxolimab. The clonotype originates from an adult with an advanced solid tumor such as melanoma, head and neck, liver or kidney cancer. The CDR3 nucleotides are TGTGCCAGCTCACCTGGGACTAGCGGGATGTTCGGCTCCTACAATGAGCAGTTCTTC. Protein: CASSPGTSGMFGSYNEQFF.